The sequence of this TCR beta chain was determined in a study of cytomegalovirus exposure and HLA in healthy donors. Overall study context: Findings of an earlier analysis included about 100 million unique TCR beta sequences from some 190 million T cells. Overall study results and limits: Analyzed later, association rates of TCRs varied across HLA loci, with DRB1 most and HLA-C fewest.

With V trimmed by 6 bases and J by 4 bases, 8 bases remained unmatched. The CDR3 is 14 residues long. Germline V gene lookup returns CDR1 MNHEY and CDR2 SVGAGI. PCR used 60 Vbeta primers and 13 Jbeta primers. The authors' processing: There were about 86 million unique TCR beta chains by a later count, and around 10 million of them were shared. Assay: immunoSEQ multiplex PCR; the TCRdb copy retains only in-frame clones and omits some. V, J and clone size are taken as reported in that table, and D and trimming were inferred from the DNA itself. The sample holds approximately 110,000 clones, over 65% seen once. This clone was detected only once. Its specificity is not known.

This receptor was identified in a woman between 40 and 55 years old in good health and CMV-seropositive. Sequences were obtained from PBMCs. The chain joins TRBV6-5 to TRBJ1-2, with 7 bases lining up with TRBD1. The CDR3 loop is CASSPRGSPYGYTF. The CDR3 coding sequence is TGTGCCAGCAGCCCCAGGGGGAGTCCCTATGGCTACACCTTC.